The 17 T cell receptor beta chains listed next were all sequenced from one sample in a study of T cells after yellow fever vaccination. TCRdb called the 5' RACE reads again in MiXCR, with one record for every CDR3 protein. This table holds 550,000 or so distinct CDR3 sequences, less than 20% found once. The sequencing here drew on PBMCs, taken 15 days after the yellow fever booster vaccination. The receptors derive from a young man who received the YFV17D yellow fever vaccine.

This clonotype has more than one count but fewer than ten. CDR3 in amino acids: CASSTRTSGLYNEQFF. For the CDR3, the DNA is TGTGCCAGCAGCACTAGGACTAGCGGACTCTACAATGAGCAGTTCTTC. This chain joins TRBV7-6 and TRBJ2-1; TRBD2 matches 10 bases. The J segment lost 3 bases and the V segment lost 5 bases, leaving 7 bases of the junction unmatched. The germline gives CDR1 SGHVS, CDR2 FNYEAQ. The CDR3 covers 16 residues.

The genes are TRBV7-2 and TRBJ2-5; possible D gene TRBD1, 6 bases. The CDR3 consists of 14 residues. Trimming removed 4 bases from V and 4 bases from J, with 13 bases in between. CDR1 is SGHTA and CDR2 is FQGNSA in the germline V gene. CDR3 region: CASSSPGGAETQYF. Here the CDR3 DNA reads TGTGCCAGCAGCTCCCCTGGGGGCGCAGAGACCCAGTACTTC.

This clonotype was observed a few times. Here the CDR3 DNA reads TGTGCCAGCAGTGAAGCCGAGGACAGAAACTATGGCTACACCTTC. It yields the protein CASSEAEDRNYGYTF. V gene TRBV2 combines with J gene TRBJ1-2; a possible D gene is TRBD1 (6 bases). Trimming removed 0 bases from V and 2 bases from J, with 10 bases in between. This CDR3 contains 15 residues. Germline V gene sequence: CDR1 SNHLY, CDR2 FYNNEI.

CDR3 DNA sequence: TGTGCCAGCAGCGTAGTGTCAGGGGGCTTCAACACCGGGGAGCTGTTTTTT. This sequence encodes CASSVVSGGFNTGELFF. The chain uses TRBV9 and TRBJ2-2; TRBD1 matches at 8 bases. J gave up 2 bases and V 0 bases, and 6 bases lay outside the gene matches. Germline V CDR1 and CDR2: SGDLS, YYNGEE. The CDR3 is 17 residues long.

Only a few counts were recorded for this clonotype. One end of the junction varies from germline; a read error may be responsible. The rearrangement joins TRBV20-1 to TRBJ2-7, with 8 bases that match TRBD1. The CDR3 length is 12 residues. From germline, CDR1 is DFQATT and CDR2 SNEGSKA (reference sequence). The CDR3 region is CSASSAGGAFHF. CDR3 nucleotide sequence: TGCAGTGCTAGTTCAGCAGGGGGCGCGTTCCACTTC.

The rearrangement uses TRBV18 and TRBJ2-1; D possibly corresponds to TRBD2 (6 bases). With 2 bases removed from V and 1 base from J, the gap between germline ends came to 9 bases. The CDR3 is made up of 15 amino acids. Germline assignment: CDR1 KGHSH and CDR2 LQKENI. The CDR3 is CASSPASASYNEQFF. CDR3 nucleotides: TGTGCCAGCTCACCAGCTAGCGCTTCCTACAATGAGCAGTTCTTC.

This clonotype was seen more than once but under ten times. The CDR3 here is CASSPSARERNEQYF. CDR3 nucleotide sequence: TGTGCCAGCAGCCCCTCGGCGCGGGAGCGCAACGAGCAGTACTTC. The chain links TRBV13 to TRBJ2-7, with 7 bases aligning to TRBD2. The germline gives CDR1 PRHDT, CDR2 FYEKMQ (reference sequence). The CDR3 sequence is 15 residues long. V shed 5 bases, J shed 5 bases, and the junction held 12 bases outside the gene matches.

This chain joins TRBV25-1 and TRBJ2-3, with 7 bases identical to TRBD2. V dropped 4 bases and J dropped 2; count of bases not matched to a gene: 6. CDR3 length equals 15 residues. CDR1 is MGHDK, CDR2 SYGVNS, per germline. The CDR3 protein is CASSGGGPLTDTQYF. CDR3 bases: TGTGCCAGCAGTGGGGGGGGACCCCTCACAGATACGCAGTATTTT.

This clonotype was observed a handful of times. The chain links TRBV7-2 to TRBJ2-1; tentatively, D is TRBD1 or TRBD2 (5 bases each). With 3 bases removed from V and 3 bases from J, the gap between germline ends came to 15 bases. Germline CDR1 SGHTA, CDR2 FQGNSA. The CDR3 has 16 amino acids. CDR3 nucleotide sequence: TGTGCCAGCAGCTTCAGCGCCGGGACGGGCTACAATGAGCAGTTCTTC. Translated, it gives CASSFSAGTGYNEQFF.

This clonotype has a count of ten or more. V and J are TRBV3-1 and TRBJ1-1; weak D call: TRBD1 (6 bases). Per the germline V gene, CDR1 is LGHDT and CDR2 is YNNKEL (reference sequence). This CDR3 has 13 amino acids. Trimming cost V 5 bases and J 1 base, with 8 bases left between them. CDR3 protein: CASSRTANTEAFF. CDR3 sequence (DNA): TGTGCCAGCAGCAGGACAGCGAACACTGAAGCTTTCTTT.

The rearrangement uses TRBV5-1 and TRBJ1-6; possible D gene TRBD1, 5 bases. The CDR3 length is 13 residues. The V end lost 4 bases, the J end lost 10 bases, and 12 bases lay between the germline ends. Germline V gene data show CDR1 as SGHRS and CDR2 as YFSETQ. The CDR3 loop is CASSADTESPLHF. CDR3 DNA sequence: TGCGCCAGCAGCGCGGACACTGAATCACCCCTCCACTTT.

In its sample, this clonotype was seen a few times. The J gene is TRBJ2-1, the V gene TRBV19; 8 nucleotides align to TRBD2. V was pared by 5 bases and J by 0 bases, with 6 bases of the junction left unmatched. The CDR3 is 16 residues long. CDR1 is LNHDA and CDR2 is SQIVND in the germline V gene (reference sequence). CDR3 loop: CASSVLAESSYNEQFF. CDR3 sequence (DNA): TGTGCCAGTAGTGTACTAGCGGAAAGCTCCTACAATGAGCAGTTCTTC.

This clonotype turned up a few times. The chain has TRBV5-1 and TRBJ1-6; D ambiguous. The ends were cut back, 1 base at V and 7 bases at J, with 21 bases in the middle. The germline V gene encodes CDR1 SGHRS and CDR2 YFSETQ. The CDR3 totals 18 residues. The CDR3 region has the DNA TGCGCCAGCAGCTTGTTTATACGGGATGGACGAGTGAATTCACCCCTCCACTTT. Its protein product is CASSLFIRDGRVNSPLHF.

The sample holds a few counts of this clonotype. The CDR3 loop reads CASSYAATAGANVLTF. Written as DNA, the CDR3 is TGTGCCAGCAGCTACGCCGCGACGGCTGGGGCCAACGTCCTGACTTTC. The chain has TRBV7-2 and TRBJ2-6; D remains ambiguous. V dropped 4 bases and J dropped 2 bases, with 12 bases sitting between them. The CDR3 runs 16 residues. CDR1 SGHTA and CDR2 FQGNSA come from the germline V gene.

Only a few counts were recorded for this clonotype. This chain uses TRBV28 with TRBJ2-7; D may correspond to TRBD1 or TRBD2 (5 bases each). Trimming took off 5 bases at V and 2 bases at J, with 19 bases between the two ends. Per germline, CDR1 MDHEN and CDR2 SYDVKM. The CDR3 totals 16 residues. The CDR3 protein is CASSQDPRGRTYEQYF. In DNA, the CDR3 is TGTGCCAGCAGTCAGGACCCCCGGGGCAGAACCTACGAGCAGTACTTC.

This clonotype was observed a handful of times. The rearrangement joins TRBV12-3 or TRBV12-4 to TRBJ2-3, with D perhaps given as TRBD1 or TRBD2 (5 bases each). This CDR3 has 16 amino acids. Trimming pared 5 bases from V and 1 base from J, leaving 16 bases between. The CDR3 coding sequence is TGTGCCAGCAGTCCCCCGGTCGGGGCGGGCACAGATACGCAGTATTTT. It codes for CASSPPVGAGTDTQYF.

This clonotype was picked up a small number of times. V gene TRBV11-1 combines with J gene TRBJ2-4; TRBD2 matches 10 bases. The V segment lost 3 bases and the J segment 0 bases; nucleotides outside the gene matches: 8. There are 18 residues in the CDR3. In germline, CDR1 is SGHAT, CDR2 FQDESV (reference sequence). The chain's CDR3 is CASSFSTSGMIAKNIQYF. Here the CDR3 DNA reads TGTGCCAGCAGCTTCAGCACTAGCGGGATGATAGCCAAAAACATTCAGTACTTC.